The T cell receptor beta chain under discussion was sequenced for a study of human T cells and chemical hapten exposure (dated by TCRdb to 2020 to 2023). At the level of the whole study: For sensitization, 2% DPC in acetone was applied to a 2 cm by 2 cm area of upper inner arm skin. Patch testing was done on the upper back using Finn chambers containing 0.01% DPC, and results were scored after 6 days according to International Contact Dermatitis Research Group standards. For TCR sequencing, blood came from 25 to 35 alopecia patients at anywhere from one to four time points (pre-sensitization, 2, 6 and 24 weeks). Patient blood was sampled pre-sensitization (week 0) and at 2, 6 and about 24 weeks after DPC sensitization. Throughout the approximately 24-week study period, patients were also given weekly therapeutic DPC doses on the scalp. Most of the patients in the cohort were female, and the cohort covered alopecia areata with under or over 50% scalp involvement, alopecia totalis and alopecia universalis. Libraries were pooled for sequencing, and variation in per-sample TCR yields was attributed mainly to small differences in library volumes within the pool. In alopecia patients, the study followed how the peripheral blood TCR repertoire changed in vivo over primary and secondary sensitization to diphenylcyclopropenone (DPC), a hapten.

V is pruned by 3 bases and J by 6 bases, leaving 10 bases of the junction without a gene match. Spanning cysteine to phenylalanine, the CDR3 consists of 16 amino acids. Solely the CDR3 DNA is kept, with 48 bases framed from the first base. The germline V gene yields SGHRS for CDR1 and YFSETQ for CDR2. This specimen's time point label, per the study, means: patch test 2, 6 weeks after DPC sensitization. What this sample's treatment or condition label stands for: therapeutic diphenylcyclopropenone sensitization with weekly scalp DPC. Blood at each patch-test visit was drawn before the patch test was applied. To be eligible, patients had to be aged 18 to 70, diagnosed with alopecia and judged suitable for DPC therapy, while pregnant patients were excluded. Unfractionated whole blood was collected in Tempus Blood RNA tubes, and total RNA was extracted from that blood. The library was prepared using RACE. The sequencer listed for this sample is NextSeq 500. During library preparation, unique molecular identifiers were attached to individual cDNA molecules so that TCRs could be counted in a quantitative, reproducible way. For every blood RNA sample, sequencing covered both the TCR alpha and TCR beta chains. Concerning the study's data processing: The median number of TCRs per sample was some 100,000, ranging from roughly 20,000 to 700,000. V, J and CDR3 annotation of the TCR reads was performed with the Decombinator software suite. Every sample was subsampled to the same number of TCRs (28,000) for the PS versus PT1 abundance plots. Expanded TCRs were defined as absent before sensitization and observed at least eight times at the 2-week time point. TCRdb trimmed public reads at Q25 via fastp, called clones via MiXCR and kept in-frame beta chains. When rows share a CDR3 protein, they turn into one entry using the most common DNA and genes. V and J calls and clone size were set by TCRdb, not the authors. The sample table holds approximately 120,000 distinct CDR3 sequences, of which 9% to 9.5% were seen once. 3.1% of the sample goes to the ten largest clones.

Paper-wide results and their limitations: Compared with pre-sensitization or healthy control sets, expanded TCRs formed significantly more large CDR3 similarity clusters, which is consistent with antigen-driven responses. After repeated subsampling, the strength of the expansion versus patch-test correlation and the threshold at which it became significant changed. The number of TCRs above 1 in 1000 frequency did not change with DPC sensitization; there was no evidence of global repertoire structure alterations. Patch test score was positively correlated with the number of PT1 expanded TCRs, with significance at thresholds 8, 16 and 32 but not at 4. Because every patient had alopecia, a presumed autoimmune disease, the patients' immune response might differ from that of healthy individuals.

Remarks on this clonotype: Its cognate antigen has yet to be identified. It has no much larger one-base neighbor in the sample; base qualities were not kept.

The sequence was obtained from a woman aged 40 to 50 with alopecia areata. Some clones in this sample may be carry-over from other donors' samples. The sequences come from whole blood, collected in connection with sensitization to the hapten diphenylcyclopropenone (DPC). The sequence joins TRBV5-1 to TRBJ1-4, with 8 middle bases fitting TRBD1. The CDR3 is CASSWARGRGDEKLFF. The nucleotide sequence reads as follows: TGCGCCAGCAGCTGGGCCAGGGGGCGCGGGGATGAAAAACTGTTTTTT.